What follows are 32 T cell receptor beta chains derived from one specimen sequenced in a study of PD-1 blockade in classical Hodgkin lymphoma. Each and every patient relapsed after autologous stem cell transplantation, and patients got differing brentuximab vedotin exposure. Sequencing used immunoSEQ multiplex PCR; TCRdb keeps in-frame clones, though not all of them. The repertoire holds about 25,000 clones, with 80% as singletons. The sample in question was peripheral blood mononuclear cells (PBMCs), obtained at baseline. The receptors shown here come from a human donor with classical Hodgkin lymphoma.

This CDR3 is CASSLTGGLVSEQYF. The CDR3 coding sequence is TGTGCCAGCAGCTTGACCGGGGGACTAGTCAGCGAGCAGTACTTC. The chain recombines TRBV7-6 with TRBJ2-5, with 8 bases lining up with TRBD2. Near its end, the DNA agrees better with TRBJ2-7, so the J call may be wrong. CDR1 SGHVS and CDR2 FNYEAQ come from the germline V gene. CDR3 size: 15 residues.

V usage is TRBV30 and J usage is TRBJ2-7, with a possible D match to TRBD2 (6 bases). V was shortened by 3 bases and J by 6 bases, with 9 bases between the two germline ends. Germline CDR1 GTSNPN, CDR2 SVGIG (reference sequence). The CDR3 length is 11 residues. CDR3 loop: CAWSVGGEQYF. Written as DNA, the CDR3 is TGTGCCTGGAGCGTGGGGGGCGAGCAGTACTTC. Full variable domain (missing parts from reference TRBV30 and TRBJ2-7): SQTIHQWPATLVQPVGSPLSLECTVEGTSNPNLYWYRQAAGRGLQLLFYSVGIGQISSEVPQNLSASRPQDRQFILSSKKLLLSDSGFYLCAWSVGGEQYFGPGTRLTVT.

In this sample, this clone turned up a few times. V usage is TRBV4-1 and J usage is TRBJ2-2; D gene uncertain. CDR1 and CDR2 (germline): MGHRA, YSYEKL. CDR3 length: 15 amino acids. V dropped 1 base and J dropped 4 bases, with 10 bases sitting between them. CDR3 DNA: TGCGCCAGCAGCCAAGCCGAGTTACTCACCGGGGAGCTGTTTTTT. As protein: CASSQAELLTGELFF.

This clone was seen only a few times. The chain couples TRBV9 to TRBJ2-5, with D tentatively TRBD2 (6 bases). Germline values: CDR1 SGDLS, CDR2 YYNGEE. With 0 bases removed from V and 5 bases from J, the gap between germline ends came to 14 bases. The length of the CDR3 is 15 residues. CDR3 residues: CASSVGGAAYETQYF. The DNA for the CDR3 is TGTGCCAGCAGCGTAGGCGGGGCCGCGTACGAGACCCAGTACTTC.

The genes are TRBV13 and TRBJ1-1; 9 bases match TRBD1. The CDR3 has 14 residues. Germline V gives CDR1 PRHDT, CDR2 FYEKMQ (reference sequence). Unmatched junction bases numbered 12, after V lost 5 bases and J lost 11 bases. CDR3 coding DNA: TGTGCCAGCAGCCCCCGGGACAGGGATGAGTTGGCTTTCTTT. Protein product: CASSPRDRDELAFF.

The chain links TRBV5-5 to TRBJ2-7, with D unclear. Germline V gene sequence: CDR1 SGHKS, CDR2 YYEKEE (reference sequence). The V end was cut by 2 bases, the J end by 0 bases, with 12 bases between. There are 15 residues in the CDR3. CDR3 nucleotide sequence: TGTGCCAGCAGCTTTTTACCCTCGACCTCCTACGAGCAGTACTTC. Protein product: CASSFLPSTSYEQYF.

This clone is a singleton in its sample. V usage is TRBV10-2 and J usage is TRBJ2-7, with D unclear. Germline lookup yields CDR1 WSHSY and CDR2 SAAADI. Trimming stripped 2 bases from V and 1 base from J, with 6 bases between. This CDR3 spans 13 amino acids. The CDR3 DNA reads TGCGCCAGCAGTGAGGAGAAATCCTACGAGCAGTACTTC. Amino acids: CASSEEKSYEQYF.

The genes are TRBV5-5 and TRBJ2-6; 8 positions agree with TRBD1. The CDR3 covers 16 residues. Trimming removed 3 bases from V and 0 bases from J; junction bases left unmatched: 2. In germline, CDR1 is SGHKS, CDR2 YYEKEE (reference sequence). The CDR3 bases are TGTGCCAGCAGCTCTACAGGGGGCTCTGGGGCCAACGTCCTGACTTTC. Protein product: CASSSTGGSGANVLTF.

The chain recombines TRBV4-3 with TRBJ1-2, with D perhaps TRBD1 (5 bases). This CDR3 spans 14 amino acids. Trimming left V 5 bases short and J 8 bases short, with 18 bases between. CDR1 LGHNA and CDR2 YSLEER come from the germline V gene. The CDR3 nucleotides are TGCGCCAGCAGCGCCTGGTCGGGGGGGTACGGCTACACCTTC. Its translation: CASSAWSGGYGYTF.

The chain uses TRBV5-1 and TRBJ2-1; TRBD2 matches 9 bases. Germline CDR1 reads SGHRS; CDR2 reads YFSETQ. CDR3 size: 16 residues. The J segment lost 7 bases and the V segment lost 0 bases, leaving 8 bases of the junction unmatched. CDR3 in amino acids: CASSLVAGGPLNEQFF. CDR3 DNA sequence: TGCGCCAGCAGCTTGGTGGCGGGGGGGCCTCTGAATGAGCAGTTCTTC.

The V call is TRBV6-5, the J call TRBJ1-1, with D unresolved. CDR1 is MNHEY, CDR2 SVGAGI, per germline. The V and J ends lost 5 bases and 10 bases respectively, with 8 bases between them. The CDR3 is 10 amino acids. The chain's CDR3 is CASSRLGAFF. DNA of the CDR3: TGTGCCAGCAGTCGCTTGGGAGCTTTCTTT.

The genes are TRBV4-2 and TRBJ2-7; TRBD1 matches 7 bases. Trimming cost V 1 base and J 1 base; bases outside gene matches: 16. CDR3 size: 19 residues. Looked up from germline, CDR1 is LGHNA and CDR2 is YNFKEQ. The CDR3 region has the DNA TGTGCCAGCAGCCAAGTTCCCTCGGCCCGCTGGACAGGTTCCTACGAGCAGTACTTC. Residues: CASSQVPSARWTGSYEQYF.

Here the CDR3 reads CASSPTGLETQYF. The CDR3 region has the DNA TGTGCCAGCTCACCGACAGGTTTAGAGACCCAGTACTTC. The chain links TRBV18 to TRBJ2-5; D might be TRBD1 (6 bases). The V gene's germline CDR1 is KGHSH and CDR2 LQKENI. The CDR3 spans 13 residues. Trimming stripped 3 bases from V and 4 bases from J, with 9 bases between.

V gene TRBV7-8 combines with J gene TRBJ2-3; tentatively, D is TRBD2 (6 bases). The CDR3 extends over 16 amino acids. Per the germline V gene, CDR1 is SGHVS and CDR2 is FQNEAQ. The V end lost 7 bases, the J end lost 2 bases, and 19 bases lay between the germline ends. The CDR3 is CASTSSWGELTDTQYF. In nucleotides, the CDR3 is TGTGCCAGCACCTCCAGCTGGGGGGAACTCACAGATACGCAGTATTTT.

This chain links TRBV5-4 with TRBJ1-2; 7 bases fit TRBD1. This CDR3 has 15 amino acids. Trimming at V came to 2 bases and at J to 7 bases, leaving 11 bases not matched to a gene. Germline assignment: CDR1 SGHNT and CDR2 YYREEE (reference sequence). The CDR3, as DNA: TGTGCCAGCAGCTTTCGACAGGGCCAGGGAAGTGGCTACACCTTC. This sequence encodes CASSFRQGQGSGYTF. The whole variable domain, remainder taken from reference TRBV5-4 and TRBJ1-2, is ETGVTQSPTHLIKTRGQQVTLRCSSQSGHNTVSWYQQALGQGPQFIFQYYREEENGRGNFPPRFSGLQFPNYSSELNVNALELDDSALYLCASSFRQGQGSGYTFGSGTRLTVV.

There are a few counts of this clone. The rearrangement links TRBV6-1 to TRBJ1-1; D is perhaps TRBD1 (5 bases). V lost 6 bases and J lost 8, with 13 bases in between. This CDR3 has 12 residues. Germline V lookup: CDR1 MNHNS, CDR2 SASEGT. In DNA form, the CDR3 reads TGTGCCAGCAGGAACCGGGGCAGAGAAGCTTTCTTT. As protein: CASRNRGREAFF.

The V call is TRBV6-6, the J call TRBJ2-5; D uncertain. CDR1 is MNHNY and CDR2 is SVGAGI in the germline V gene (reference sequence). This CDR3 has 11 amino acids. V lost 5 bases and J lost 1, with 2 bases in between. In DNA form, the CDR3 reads TGTGCCAGCAGTAGCCAAGAGACCCAGTACTTC. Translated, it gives CASSSQETQYF.

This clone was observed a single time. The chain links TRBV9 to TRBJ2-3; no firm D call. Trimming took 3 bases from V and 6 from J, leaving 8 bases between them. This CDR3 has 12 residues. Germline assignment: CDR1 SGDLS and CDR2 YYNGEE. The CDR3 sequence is CASSGPWDTQYF. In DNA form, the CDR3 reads TGTGCCAGCAGCGGCCCGTGGGATACGCAGTATTTT.

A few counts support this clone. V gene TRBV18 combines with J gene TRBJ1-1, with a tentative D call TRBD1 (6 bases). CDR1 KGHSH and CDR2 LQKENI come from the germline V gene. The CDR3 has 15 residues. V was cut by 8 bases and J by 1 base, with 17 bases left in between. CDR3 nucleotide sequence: TGTGCCAGCCTTAACAGGGAAAAGACGAACACTGAAGCTTTCTTT. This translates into CASLNREKTNTEAFF.

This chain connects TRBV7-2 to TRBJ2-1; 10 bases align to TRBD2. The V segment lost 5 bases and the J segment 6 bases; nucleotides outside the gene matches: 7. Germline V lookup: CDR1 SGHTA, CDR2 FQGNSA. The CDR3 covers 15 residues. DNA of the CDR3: TGTGCCAGCAGCCCCCAGCGGGGGGGCTTCAATGAGCAGTTCTTC. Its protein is CASSPQRGGFNEQFF.

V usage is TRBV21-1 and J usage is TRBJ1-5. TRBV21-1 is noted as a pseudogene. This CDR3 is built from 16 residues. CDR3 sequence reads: CASSLWGGTLCLAQHF. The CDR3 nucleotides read TGTGCCAGCAGCCTCTGGGGGGGGACCTTGTGTTTGGCCCAGCATTTT.

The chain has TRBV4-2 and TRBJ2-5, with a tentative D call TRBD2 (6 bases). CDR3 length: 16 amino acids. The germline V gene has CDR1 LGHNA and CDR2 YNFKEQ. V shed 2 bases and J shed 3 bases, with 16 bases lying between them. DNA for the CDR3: TGTGCCAGCAGCCAATCCCCGTGGAGGGAGGAAGAGACCCAGTACTTC. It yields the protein CASSQSPWREEETQYF.

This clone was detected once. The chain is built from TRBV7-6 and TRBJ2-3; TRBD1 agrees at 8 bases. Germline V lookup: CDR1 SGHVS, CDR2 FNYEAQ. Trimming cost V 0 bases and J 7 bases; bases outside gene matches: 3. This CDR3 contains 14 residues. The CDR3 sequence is CASSLADRGHTQYF. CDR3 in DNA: TGTGCCAGCAGCTTAGCCGACAGGGGACATACGCAGTATTTT. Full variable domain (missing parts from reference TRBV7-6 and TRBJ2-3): GAGVSQSPRYKVTKRGQDVALRCDPISGHVSLYWYRQALGQGPEFLTYFNYEAQQDKSGLPNDRFSAERPEGSISTLTIQRTEQRDSAMYRCASSLADRGHTQYFGPGTRLTVL.

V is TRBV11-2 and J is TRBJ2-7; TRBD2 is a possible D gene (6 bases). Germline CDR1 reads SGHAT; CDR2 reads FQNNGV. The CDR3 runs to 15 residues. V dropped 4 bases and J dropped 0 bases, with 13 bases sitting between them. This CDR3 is CASSSVWRDSYEQYF. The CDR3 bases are TGTGCCAGCAGCTCAGTTTGGAGGGACTCCTACGAGCAGTACTTC.

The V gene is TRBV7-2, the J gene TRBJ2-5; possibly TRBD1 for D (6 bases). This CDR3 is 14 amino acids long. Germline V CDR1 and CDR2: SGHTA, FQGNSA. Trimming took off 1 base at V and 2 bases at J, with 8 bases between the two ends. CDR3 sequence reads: CASSLDRAQETQYF. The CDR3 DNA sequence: TGTGCCAGCAGCTTAGACAGGGCACAAGAGACCCAGTACTTC.

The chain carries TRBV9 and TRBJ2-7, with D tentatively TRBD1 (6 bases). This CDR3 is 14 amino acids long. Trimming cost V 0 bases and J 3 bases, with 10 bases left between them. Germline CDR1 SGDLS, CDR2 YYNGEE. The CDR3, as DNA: TGTGCCAGCAGCGTAGACTTAGGGGGCTACGAGCAGTACTTC. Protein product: CASSVDLGGYEQYF.

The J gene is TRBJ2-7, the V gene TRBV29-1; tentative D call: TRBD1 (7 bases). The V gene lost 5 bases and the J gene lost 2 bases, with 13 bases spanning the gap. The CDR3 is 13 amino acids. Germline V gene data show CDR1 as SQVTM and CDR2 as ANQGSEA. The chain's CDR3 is CSVRGQGAYEQYF. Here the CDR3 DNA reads TGCAGCGTTCGGGGGCAGGGGGCCTACGAGCAGTACTTC.

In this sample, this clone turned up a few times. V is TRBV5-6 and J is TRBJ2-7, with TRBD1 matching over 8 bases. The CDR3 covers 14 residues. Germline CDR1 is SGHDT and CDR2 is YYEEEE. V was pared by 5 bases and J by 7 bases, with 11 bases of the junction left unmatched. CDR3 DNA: TGTGCCAGCAGAGACTCCGACAGGGGTGGGGAGCAGTACTTC. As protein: CASRDSDRGGEQYF. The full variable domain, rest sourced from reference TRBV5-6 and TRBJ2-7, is DAGVTQSPTHLIKTRGQQVTLRCSPKSGHDTVSWYQQALGQGPQFIFQYYEEEERQRGNFPDRFSGHQFPNYSSELNVNALLLGDSALYLCASRDSDRGGEQYFGPGTRLTVT.

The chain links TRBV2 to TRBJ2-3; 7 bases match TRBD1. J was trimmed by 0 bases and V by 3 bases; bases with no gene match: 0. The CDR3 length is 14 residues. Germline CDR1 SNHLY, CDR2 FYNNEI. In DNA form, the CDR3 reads TGTGCCAGCAGTGAGGGACAGAGCACAGATACGCAGTATTTT. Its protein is CASSEGQSTDTQYF. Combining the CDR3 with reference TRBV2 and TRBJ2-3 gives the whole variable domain EPEVTQTPSHQVTQMGQEVILRCVPISNHLYFYWYRQILGQKVEFLVSFYNNEISEKSEIFDDQFSVERPDGSNFTLKIRSTKLEDSAMYFCASSEGQSTDTQYFGPGTRLTVL.

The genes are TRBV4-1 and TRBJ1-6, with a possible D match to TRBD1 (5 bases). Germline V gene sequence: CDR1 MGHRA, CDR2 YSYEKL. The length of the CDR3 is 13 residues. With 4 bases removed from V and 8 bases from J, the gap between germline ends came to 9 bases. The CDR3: CASSRLRDSPLHF. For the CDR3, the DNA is TGCGCCAGCAGCCGCCTCAGGGATTCACCCCTCCACTTT.

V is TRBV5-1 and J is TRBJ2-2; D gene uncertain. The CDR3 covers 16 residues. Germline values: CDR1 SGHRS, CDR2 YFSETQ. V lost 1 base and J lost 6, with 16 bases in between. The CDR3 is CASSLLTVHRPGELFF. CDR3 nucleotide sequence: TGCGCCAGCAGCTTGTTAACGGTCCATCGACCCGGGGAGCTGTTTTTT.

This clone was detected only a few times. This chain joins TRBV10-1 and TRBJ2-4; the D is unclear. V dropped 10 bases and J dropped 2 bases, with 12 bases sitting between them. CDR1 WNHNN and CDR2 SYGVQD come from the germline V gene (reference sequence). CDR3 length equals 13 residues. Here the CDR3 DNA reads TGCGCCACCCCTGGGGTCTCCAAAAACATTCAGTACTTC. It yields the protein CATPGVSKNIQYF.